Listed here are 22 T cell receptor beta chains from one sample, sequenced in a study of OX40 agonist ivuxolimab in advanced cancers. TCRdb keeps only in-frame clones here, not all; method: immunoSEQ multiplex PCR. The sample records fewer than 60,000 clones, over 75% being singletons. The specimen was CD4+ or CD8+ T cells sorted from blood, collected in a trial of the OX40 agonist ivuxolimab. The receptors derive from an adult with an advanced solid tumor such as melanoma, head and neck, liver or kidney cancer.

This chain connects TRBV4-3 to TRBJ1-4; 7 nucleotides line up with TRBD1. Unmatched junction bases numbered 1, after V lost 4 bases and J lost 2 bases. The CDR3 is made up of 14 amino acids. CDR1 and CDR2 (germline): LGHNA, YSLEER. In DNA form, the CDR3 reads TGCGCCAGCAGCCCAGGGGGGACTAATGAAAAACTGTTTTTT. Amino acid sequence: CASSPGGTNEKLFF.

This chain uses TRBV7-6 with TRBJ2-3; D possibly corresponds to TRBD2 (5 bases). CDR1 SGHVS and CDR2 FNYEAQ come from the germline V gene. Trimming took 4 bases from V and 2 from J, leaving 13 bases between them. The CDR3 sequence is 15 residues long. CDR3 sequence (DNA): TGTGCCAGCAGCTATAGGACGGGATACACAGATACGCAGTATTTT. Residues: CASSYRTGYTDTQYF.

This rearrangement joins TRBV7-2 to TRBJ1-3, with D unresolved. Trimming took 3 bases from V and 0 from J, leaving 6 bases between them. The germline gives CDR1 SGHTA, CDR2 FQGNSA. CDR3 length equals 14 residues. The CDR3 bases are TGTGCCAGCAGCTTCTTCGGCTCTGGAAACACCATATATTTT. This codes for CASSFFGSGNTIYF.

V usage is TRBV28 and J usage is TRBJ1-4; possibly TRBD1 for D (5 bases). This CDR3 comprises 15 residues. Germline CDR1 reads MDHEN; CDR2 reads SYDVKM. Trimming removed 7 bases from V and 6 bases from J, with 18 bases in between. The CDR3 loop reads CASTLNQGVYEKLFF. The CDR3 DNA sequence: TGTGCCAGCACCCTGAACCAGGGAGTTTATGAAAAACTGTTTTTT.

This chain links TRBV2 with TRBJ2-7; D tentatively fits TRBD1 or TRBD2 (5 bases each). Germline V gene data show CDR1 as SNHLY and CDR2 as FYNNEI. The V end lost 6 bases, the J end lost 4 bases, and 16 bases lay between the germline ends. The CDR3 contains 14 residues. The CDR3 region is CASSRDPELYEQYF. CDR3 DNA sequence: TGTGCCAGCAGCCGGGACCCAGAATTATACGAGCAGTACTTC.

This clone was observed many times. The chain recombines TRBV5-6 with TRBJ1-2; D may be TRBD1 (6 bases). Germline V gives CDR1 SGHDT, CDR2 YYEEEE. This CDR3 is built from 13 residues. V lost 3 bases, J lost 6 bases, and 12 bases lay in between. DNA for the CDR3: TGTGCCAGCAGCTCTACAGGGATCCATGGCTACACCTTC. Translation gives CASSSTGIHGYTF.

This clone was counted between two and nine times. Distinct nucleotide sequences in the sample also encode this CDR3. The chain links TRBV5-1 to TRBJ2-1, with 11 positions matching TRBD2. Germline CDR1 reads SGHRS; CDR2 reads YFSETQ. This CDR3 has 15 amino acids. V shed 4 bases, J shed 3 bases, and the junction held 3 bases outside the gene matches. The CDR3 nucleotides are TGCGCCAGCAGCCCCGGACTAGCGGGCTACAATGAGCAGTTCTTC. Its translation: CASSPGLAGYNEQFF.

The rearrangement uses TRBV7-9 and TRBJ2-7; 11 positions agree with TRBD2. From germline, CDR1 is SEHNR and CDR2 FQNEAQ (reference sequence). V shed 3 bases and J 1 base; nucleotides not matched to a gene: 5. The CDR3 loop spans 16 amino acids. Here the CDR3 DNA reads TGTGCCAGCAGCTTTCTACTAGCGGGAGTTTCCTACGAGCAGTACTTC. This gives the protein CASSFLLAGVSYEQYF.

This clone occurred once. This chain connects TRBV7-7 to TRBJ2-2; unclear D gene. CDR1 is SSHAT, CDR2 FNYEAQ, per germline (reference sequence). The CDR3 totals 12 residues. CDR3 in amino acids: CAAALSHGELFF. CDR3 in DNA: TGTGCAGCCGCCTTGAGTCACGGGGAGCTGTTTTTT.

V usage is TRBV13 and J usage is TRBJ2-1; TRBD2 agrees at 16 bases. There are 17 residues in the CDR3. The germline CDR1 and CDR2 sequences are PRHDT and FYEKMQ (reference sequence). J was trimmed by 9 bases and V by 5 bases; bases with no gene match: 10. The CDR3 loop is CASSTPGTSGRAFEQFF. DNA of the CDR3: TGTGCCAGCAGCACCCCCGGGACTAGCGGGAGGGCCTTTGAGCAGTTCTTC.

V usage is TRBV7-8 and J usage is TRBJ2-1, with D uncertain. V was shortened by 5 bases and J by 9 bases, with 17 bases between the two germline ends. The CDR3 spans 14 residues. Germline CDR1 and CDR2: SGHVS and FQNEAQ. The CDR3 loop is CASSISTNRAEQFF. The CDR3, as DNA: TGTGCCAGCAGCATATCGACAAACCGGGCTGAGCAGTTCTTC.

CDR3 DNA: TGTGCCATCACCCAAAACGGACGCGAAAAAGAGACCCAGTACTTC. This gives the protein CAITQNGREKETQYF. V usage is TRBV10-3 and J usage is TRBJ2-5; no clear D. V gave up 7 bases and J gave up 3 bases, with 18 bases separating them. Germline V CDR1 and CDR2: ENHRY, SYGVKD. This CDR3 has 15 amino acids.

The J gene is TRBJ2-7, the V gene TRBV29-1, with unresolved D. CDR1 SQVTM and CDR2 ANQGSEA come from the germline V gene. V lost 2 bases and J lost 1, with 6 bases in between. This CDR3 has 12 residues. CDR3 region: CSVERQSYEQYF. DNA for the CDR3: TGCAGCGTTGAAAGGCAGTCCTACGAGCAGTACTTC.

The chain links TRBV18 to TRBJ2-1, with D possibly being TRBD1 (5 bases). V shed 6 bases and J shed 8 bases, with 23 bases lying between them. This CDR3 spans 16 amino acids. The germline gives CDR1 KGHSH, CDR2 LQKENI. CDR3 region: CASSSRQGGILDEQFF. The CDR3 DNA reads as TGTGCCAGCTCGTCCCGTCAGGGTGGTATCCTGGATGAGCAGTTCTTC. The complete variable domain, with remaining parts taken from reference TRBV18 and TRBJ2-1, reads NAGVMQNPRHLVRRRGQEARLRCSPMKGHSHVYWYRQLPEEGLKFMVYLQKENIIDESGMPKERFSAEFPKEGPSILRIQQVVRGDSAAYFCASSSRQGGILDEQFFGPGTRLTVL.

The J gene is TRBJ1-3, the V gene TRBV11-2; D is uncertain. The CDR3 consists of 15 residues. Trimming shortened V by 1 base and J by 0 bases, and 7 bases separated the two germline ends. Germline loops: CDR1 SGHAT, CDR2 FQNNGV. In nucleotides, the CDR3 is TGTGCCAGCAGCTTAGTGCGGGACTCTGGAAACACCATATATTTT. This codes for CASSLVRDSGNTIYF.

The CDR3 loop is CASSPLAHIGYTF. The CDR3 DNA reads as TGTGCCAGCAGCCCCCTCGCACATATCGGCTACACCTTC. J is TRBJ1-2 and V is TRBV11-2; D unresolved. Per the germline V gene, CDR1 is SGHAT and CDR2 is FQNNGV. The CDR3 is 13 amino acids. The V gene lost 5 bases and the J gene lost 8 bases, with 15 bases spanning the gap.

This sequence joins TRBV13 and TRBJ2-5, with 8 positions matching TRBD2. Gene TRBJ2-7 matches the end of the DNA better, so the J call may be wrong. Germline CDR1 and CDR2: PRHDT and FYEKMQ (reference sequence). The CDR3 loop spans 15 amino acids. The CDR3 loop is CASSLGGRASGEQYF. The CDR3 DNA reads TGTGCCAGCAGCTTAGGCGGGAGGGCCTCCGGCGAGCAGTACTTC.

The V gene is TRBV30, the J gene TRBJ1-2, with TRBD1 identical over 10 bases. Trimming took 0 bases from V and 6 from J; bases not matched to a gene: 7. Germline CDR1 GTSNPN, CDR2 SVGIG (reference sequence). This CDR3 contains 15 residues. The CDR3 region is CAWSVIRQGADGYTF. The CDR3 DNA reads TGTGCCTGGAGTGTAATTAGACAGGGGGCGGATGGCTACACCTTC.

The V gene is TRBV6-1, the J gene TRBJ1-5; 7 nucleotides match TRBD1. The CDR3 runs 14 residues. Germline V CDR1 and CDR2: MNHNS, SASEGT. Trimming at V came to 7 bases and at J to 7 bases, leaving 10 bases not matched to a gene. DNA for the CDR3: TGTGCCAGCACCCAGGGGGGTGGGGTACAGCCCCAGCATTTT. This gives the protein CASTQGGGVQPQHF.

The chain recombines TRBV6-5 with TRBJ2-7, with D perhaps TRBD1 (5 bases). CDR1 is MNHEY and CDR2 is SVGAGI in the germline V gene. V was pared by 2 bases and J by 1 base, with 6 bases between. This CDR3 region has 13 residues. The DNA of the CDR3 is TGTGCCAGCAGTTACCGACAGTCCTACGAGCAGTACTTC. Encoded protein: CASSYRQSYEQYF.

In its sample, this clone was seen a few times. The V call is TRBV10-3, the J call TRBJ2-5; D is uncertain. V lost 2 bases, J lost 5 bases, and 3 bases lay in between. In germline, CDR1 is ENHRY, CDR2 SYGVKD. The CDR3 totals 11 residues. DNA for the CDR3: TGTGCCATCAGTGAGGGGGAGACCCAGTACTTC. Encoded protein: CAISEGETQYF.

In this sample, this clone turned up a few times. In DNA form, the CDR3 reads TGTGCCAGCAGTCCAGCCCAGGCTCTCTATGGCTACACCTTC. Amino acids: CASSPAQALYGYTF. V usage is TRBV6-6 and J usage is TRBJ1-2; D not certain. This CDR3 comprises 14 residues. Trimming removed 5 bases from V and 4 bases from J, with 14 bases in between. In germline, CDR1 is MNHNY, CDR2 SVGAGI (reference sequence).